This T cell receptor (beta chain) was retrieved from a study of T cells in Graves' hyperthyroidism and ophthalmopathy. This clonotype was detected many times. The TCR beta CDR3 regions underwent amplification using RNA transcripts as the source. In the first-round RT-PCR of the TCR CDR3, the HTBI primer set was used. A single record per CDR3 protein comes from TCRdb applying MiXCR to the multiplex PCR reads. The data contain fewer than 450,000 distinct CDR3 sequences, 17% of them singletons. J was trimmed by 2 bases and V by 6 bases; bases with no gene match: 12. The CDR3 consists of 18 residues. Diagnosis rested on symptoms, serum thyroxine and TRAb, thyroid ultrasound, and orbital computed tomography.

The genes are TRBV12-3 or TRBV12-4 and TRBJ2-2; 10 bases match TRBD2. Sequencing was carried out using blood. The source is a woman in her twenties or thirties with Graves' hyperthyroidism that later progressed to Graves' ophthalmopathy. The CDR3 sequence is CASSPRSSGGFNTGELFF. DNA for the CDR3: TGTGCCAGCAGCCCCCGTAGTAGCGGGGGGTTTAACACCGGGGAGCTGTTTTTT.